This TCR beta chain was sequenced for a study of blood T cell repertoires in COVID-19 (TCRdb year 2020). Regarding the study in general: The collaborator samples originated in the United States, Italy and Spain and spanned the acute and convalescent phases of COVID-19. The dataset comprised deeply sampled blood TCRbeta repertoires from subjects exposed to, actively infected with, or recovered from COVID-19. The repertoires were released in a freely available public database meant as a resource for research on the immune response to SARS-CoV-2. The samples were drawn from the first 160 participants of the ongoing ImmuneRACE study and from 950 to 1,500 subjects provided by 6 global collaborators. HLA class I and class II types, where available, came from metadata supplied by the sample provider rather than from assay-based typing. The prospective study material was composed of cDNA or gDNA derived from T cells, B-cell-depleted T cells, or PBMCs. A de-identified subject ID, COVID-19 status, age in years and sex were almost always included in the sample metadata.

TCRbeta CDR3 regions were amplified from genomic DNA using the immunoSEQ Assay, a bias-controlled multiplex PCR. The paper's processing steps were these. The number of nucleated cells in each sample was estimated by amplification of reference gene primers within the assay. Sequence reads were collapsed and filtered to measure the absolute abundance of every unique TCRbeta CDR3 rearrangement. For each sample, productive Simpson clonality was calculated as the square root of Simpson's diversity index across productive rearrangements. The immuneACCESS repertoire file appears here via TCRdb, limited to in-frame rearrangements. These files lack a portion of the clones; in checked studies, under half of the deficit traces to unresolved V genes, and the cause of the others is not known. V, J and clone size were drawn from that table, and D and trimming were deduced from the DNA. In this sample the table shows some 150,000 clones, about 79% of which occur a single time. Approximately 32% of the sample goes to the ten largest clones.

This clone has a single count. It has no known antigen specificity. No much larger clonotype is one base removed from it; base qualities were not supplied. The paper as a whole reports these results and caveats: The quantity of clinical and demographic metadata differed by source and by participant and was supplied without curation.

Whole blood was collected in K2EDTA tubes by collaborating institutions according to the institutions' own protocols. For TCRbeta analysis, collaborator samples were shipped as frozen whole blood, as isolated PBMCs, or as DNA extracted from either sample type. Trimming removed 6 bases from V and 4 bases from J; the gene matches leave 9 bases unexplained. CDR1 and CDR2 are drawn from the germline V gene (reference sequence): SGHNT, YYREEE. The CDR3, from cysteine to phenylalanine, totals 15 residues. Only CDR3 DNA remains: 45 bases, in frame from the first base. Sequencing was carried out using peripheral blood. This chain is built from TRBV5-4 and TRBJ2-2, and 7 junction bases match TRBD2. The TCR was taken from a woman in her sixties with acute or convalescent COVID-19. The CDR3 reads as follows: CASNSGGRVTGELFF. The DNA reads as follows: TGTGCCAGCAACTCCGGAGGGAGGGTCACCGGGGAGCTGTTTTTT. The reference TRBV5-4 and TRBJ2-2 proteins fill in what lies around the CDR3, so the full variable domain reads ETGVTQSPTHLIKTRGQQVTLRCSSQSGHNTVSWYQQALGQGPQFIFQYYREEENGRGNFPPRFSGLQFPNYSSELNVNALELDDSALYLCASNSGGRVTGELFFGEGSRLTVL.